This is a list of T cell receptor beta chains from one sample in a study of CD8+ T cells in alopecia areata. The data were produced by immunoSEQ multiplex PCR, yet TCRdb's version contains in-frame clones alone and is incomplete. The data contain approximately 210,000 clones, roughly three fifths of them singletons. Here the sequenced sample was CD4+ T cells sorted from blood, taken at week 4, from a patient treated with tofacitinib. Source of these receptors: a human donor with alopecia areata. Both conserved end residues are part of each CDR3. The D gene is left open where the match is weak. Rows may omit the clone size; those that give it use once, few, many or a size class.

V gene: TRBV29-1; clone size: once; D gene: TRBD2; J gene: TRBJ2-5; CDR3 DNA: TGCAGCGCCAAGCGGGGGGGCCGCATCCAGACCCAGTACTTC; CDR3 protein: CSAKRGGRIQTQYF
V gene: TRBV5-1; clone size: NA; D gene: TRBD1; J gene: TRBJ2-7; CDR3 DNA: TGCGCCAGCAGCGGTGGACAGGTATCCTACGAGCAGTACTTC; CDR3 protein: CASSGGQVSYEQYF
V gene: TRBV9; clone size: NA; D gene: NA; J gene: TRBJ1-1; CDR3 DNA: TGTGCCAGCAGCGTCGATTCCCGCGCAGGAGCTTTCTTT; CDR3 protein: CASSVDSRAGAFF
V gene: TRBV4-1; clone size: NA; D gene: TRBD1; J gene: TRBJ1-6; CDR3 DNA: TGCGCCAGCAGCCAATCCGGGACAGGGGTTTCACCCCTCCACTTT; CDR3 protein: CASSQSGTGVSPLHF
V gene: TRBV5-6; clone size: NA; D gene: NA; J gene: TRBJ2-5; CDR3 DNA: TGTGCCAGCAGCTCAACAGGGAGGGATGAGACCCAGTACTTC; CDR3 protein: CASSSTGRDETQYF
V gene: TRBV30; clone size: few; D gene: NA; J gene: TRBJ2-6; CDR3 DNA: TGTGCCTGGGCACCGGGACGGAGCTCTGGGGCCAACGTCCTGACTTTC; CDR3 protein: CAWAPGRSSGANVLTF
V gene: TRBV29-1; clone size: NA; D gene: TRBD2; J gene: TRBJ2-1; CDR3 DNA: TGCAGCGTTGGGGTAGCGGGGGTCCGCAATGAGCAGTTCTTC; CDR3 protein: CSVGVAGVRNEQFF
V gene: TRBV27; clone size: NA; D gene: TRBD1; J gene: TRBJ2-7; CDR3 DNA: TGTGCCAGCACTTACAGGGGGCGTCTCTACGAGCAGTACTTC; CDR3 protein: CASTYRGRLYEQYF
V gene: TRBV7-9; clone size: NA; D gene: TRBD2; J gene: TRBJ2-1; CDR3 DNA: TGTGCCAGCACCGAAGCGGGGGGGCCGAATGAGCAGTTCTTC; CDR3 protein: CASTEAGGPNEQFF
V gene: TRBV30; clone size: NA; D gene: NA; J gene: TRBJ1-3; CDR3 DNA: TGTGCCTGGAGTGAAACAGGTCGCTCTGGAAACACCATATATTTT; CDR3 protein: CAWSETGRSGNTIYF
V gene: TRBV7-9; clone size: NA; D gene: NA; J gene: TRBJ1-3; CDR3 DNA: TGTGCCAGCAGCTTAAGGCTTATGGGAAACACCATATATTTT; CDR3 protein: CASSLRLMGNTIYF
V gene: TRBV30; clone size: NA; D gene: NA; J gene: TRBJ2-7; CDR3 DNA: TGTGCCTGGAGTCTTCGGAACGAGCAGTACTTC; CDR3 protein: CAWSLRNEQYF
V gene: TRBV5-4; clone size: NA; D gene: TRBD2; J gene: TRBJ2-5; CDR3 DNA: TGTGCCAGCAGCTTGGAAACTAGCGGTTACCAAGAGACCCAGTACTTC; CDR3 protein: CASSLETSGYQETQYF
V gene: TRBV5-4; clone size: NA; D gene: NA; J gene: TRBJ2-2; CDR3 DNA: TGTGCCAGCAGCTTGGCCGGGGGCACCGGGGAGCTGTTTTTT; CDR3 protein: CASSLAGGTGELFF
V gene: TRBV2; clone size: NA; D gene: TRBD1; J gene: TRBJ1-1; CDR3 DNA: TGTGCCAGCAGTGAACGACAGGGCGGGACTGAAGCTTTCTTT; CDR3 protein: CASSERQGGTEAFF
V gene: TRBV7-2; clone size: few; D gene: NA; J gene: TRBJ2-6; CDR3 DNA: TGTGCCAGCAGCCAATTATCTGGGGCCAACGTCCTGACTTTC; CDR3 protein: CASSQLSGANVLTF
V gene: TRBV5-1; clone size: NA; D gene: NA; J gene: TRBJ2-2; CDR3 DNA: TGCGCCAGCAGCTTGGACAGTCGCAGCATCGGGGAGCTGTTTTTT; CDR3 protein: CASSLDSRSIGELFF
V gene: TRBV5-1; clone size: NA; D gene: TRBD1; J gene: TRBJ2-2; CDR3 DNA: TGCGCCAGCAGCTTAGACAGGGGGAACACCGGGGAGCTGTTTTTT; CDR3 protein: CASSLDRGNTGELFF
V gene: TRBV20-1; clone size: few; D gene: NA; J gene: TRBJ2-5; CDR3 DNA: TGCAGTGCTAGAGAGCGGGAGACCCAGTACTTC; CDR3 protein: CSARERETQYF
V gene: TRBV6-5; clone size: few; D gene: NA; J gene: TRBJ2-5; CDR3 DNA: TGTGCCAGCAGTACTCAAGAGACCCAGTACTTC; CDR3 protein: CASSTQETQYF
V gene: TRBV29-1; clone size: NA; D gene: NA; J gene: TRBJ1-1; CDR3 DNA: TGCAGCGTTGCCTTACTGAAGGGGGCTGAAGCTTTCTTT; CDR3 protein: CSVALLKGAEAFF
V gene: TRBV7-8; clone size: few; D gene: NA; J gene: TRBJ2-7; CDR3 DNA: TGTGCCAGCAGCACAAGACAGGGAGGGAATTACGAGCAGTACTTC; CDR3 protein: CASSTRQGGNYEQYF
V gene: TRBV2; clone size: NA; D gene: TRBD1; J gene: TRBJ1-2; CDR3 DNA: TGTGCCAGCCACGGCGGGACAGCGACCTTC; CDR3 protein: CASHGGTATF
V gene: TRBV4-3; clone size: NA; D gene: TRBD1; J gene: TRBJ1-5; CDR3 DNA: TGCGCCAGCAGCCCGGACAGGGGTCAGCCCCAGCATTTT; CDR3 protein: CASSPDRGQPQHF
V gene: TRBV29-1; clone size: NA; D gene: TRBD2; J gene: TRBJ2-6; CDR3 DNA: TGCAGCGTTTTGGGCGGGGGAGGCTCTGGGGCCAACGTCCTGACTTTC; CDR3 protein: CSVLGGGGSGANVLTF
V gene: TRBV5-6; clone size: NA; D gene: NA; J gene: TRBJ2-5; CDR3 DNA: TGTGCCAGCACCGCAGGACTGTACCAAGAGACCCAGTACTTC; CDR3 protein: CASTAGLYQETQYF
V gene: TRBV30; clone size: few; D gene: TRBD1; J gene: TRBJ2-4; CDR3 DNA: TGTGCCTGTACAGGGGGCTTAGCCAAAAACATTCAGTACTTC; CDR3 protein: CACTGGLAKNIQYF
V gene: TRBV6-1; clone size: NA; D gene: NA; J gene: TRBJ1-5; CDR3 DNA: TGTGCCAGCAGTGAAGCCCAGAATCAGCCCCAGCATTTT; CDR3 protein: CASSEAQNQPQHF
V gene: TRBV30; clone size: NA; D gene: NA; J gene: TRBJ2-5; CDR3 DNA: TGTGCCTGGAGTGTACGCTACCAAGAGACCCAGTACTTC; CDR3 protein: CAWSVRYQETQYF
V gene: TRBV7-9; clone size: NA; D gene: TRBD1; J gene: TRBJ2-5; CDR3 DNA: TGTGCCAGCAGCCCACAGGGGGCCGGGGAGACCCAGTACTTC; CDR3 protein: CASSPQGAGETQYF
V gene: TRBV29-1; clone size: NA; D gene: TRBD1; J gene: TRBJ2-7; CDR3 DNA: TGCAGCGTTGAAGGTCTAAGCGGGACAGGGTCCTACGAGCAGTACTTC; CDR3 protein: CSVEGLSGTGSYEQYF
V gene: TRBV11-1; clone size: few; D gene: NA; J gene: TRBJ1-6; CDR3 DNA: TGTGCCAGCAGCTCCGACGGCGGTGATTCACCCCTCCACTTT; CDR3 protein: CASSSDGGDSPLHF
V gene: TRBV5-1; clone size: few; D gene: NA; J gene: TRBJ1-1; CDR3 DNA: TGCGCCAGCAGCTTGGCTCCGGACAGAAACACTGAAGCTTTCTTT; CDR3 protein: CASSLAPDRNTEAFF
V gene: TRBV20-1; clone size: few; D gene: NA; J gene: TRBJ2-7; CDR3 DNA: TGCAGTGCTAGACTCGGGGGCCCGCAGTACTTC; CDR3 protein: CSARLGGPQYF
V gene: TRBV7-9; clone size: NA; D gene: TRBD1; J gene: TRBJ2-7; CDR3 DNA: TGTGCCAGCAGCTTAGGACGAACCGGGACAGGGGCCTCCTACGAGCAGTACTTC; CDR3 protein: CASSLGRTGTGASYEQYF
V gene: TRBV7-2; clone size: few; D gene: NA; J gene: TRBJ2-1; CDR3 DNA: TGTGCCAGCAGCTTAGCCGGTAGCTCCTACAATGAGCAGTTCTTC; CDR3 protein: CASSLAGSSYNEQFF
V gene: TRBV15; clone size: NA; D gene: TRBD2; J gene: TRBJ2-7; CDR3 DNA: TGTGCCACCAGCCCTCTTAGCGGGGGGGCCTACGAGCAGTACTTC; CDR3 protein: CATSPLSGGAYEQYF
V gene: TRBV14; clone size: NA; D gene: TRBD1; J gene: TRBJ1-2; CDR3 DNA: TGTGCCAGCAGCCTTTTACAGGGGCCCGGAGTCTATGGCTACACCTTC; CDR3 protein: CASSLLQGPGVYGYTF
V gene: TRBV29-1; clone size: NA; D gene: TRBD2; J gene: TRBJ2-3; CDR3 DNA: TGCAGCGTTGGAACCGGGACTAGCGGGGGGAATACGCAGTATTTT; CDR3 protein: CSVGTGTSGGNTQYF
V gene: TRBV2; clone size: NA; D gene: TRBD1; J gene: TRBJ1-5; CDR3 DNA: TGTGCCAGCAGTGGGGACAGGGGATCAGGCAATCAGCCCCAGCATTTT; CDR3 protein: CASSGDRGSGNQPQHF
V gene: TRBV29-1; clone size: NA; D gene: NA; J gene: TRBJ2-3; CDR3 DNA: TGCAGCGTCGCCAGGGGAGATACGCAGTATTTT; CDR3 protein: CSVARGDTQYF
V gene: TRBV29-1; clone size: few; D gene: NA; J gene: TRBJ2-3; CDR3 DNA: TGCAGCGTTGGACGGGTTCTCACAGATACGCAGTATTTT; CDR3 protein: CSVGRVLTDTQYF
V gene: TRBV30; clone size: NA; D gene: NA; J gene: TRBJ1-1; CDR3 DNA: TGTGCCTGGAGCGGACACGACACTGAAGCTTTCTTT; CDR3 protein: CAWSGHDTEAFF
V gene: TRBV30; clone size: NA; D gene: NA; J gene: TRBJ1-6; CDR3 DNA: TGTGCCTGGAGCGGAGGGGGGGCCTATAATTCACCCCTCCACTTT; CDR3 protein: CAWSGGGAYNSPLHF
V gene: TRBV30; clone size: NA; D gene: NA; J gene: TRBJ1-1; CDR3 DNA: TGTGCCTGGAGTCAGGGGCGGACTGAAGCTTTCTTT; CDR3 protein: CAWSQGRTEAFF
V gene: TRBV29-1; clone size: NA; D gene: NA; J gene: TRBJ1-6; CDR3 DNA: TGCAGCGCCAGCCGCGGGGGTAATTCACCCCTCCACTTT; CDR3 protein: CSASRGGNSPLHF
V gene: TRBV2; clone size: many; D gene: NA; J gene: TRBJ2-3; CDR3 DNA: TGTGCCAGCAAAAGGGGGATCACAGATACGCAGTATTTT; CDR3 protein: CASKRGITDTQYF
V gene: TRBV30; clone size: NA; D gene: NA; J gene: TRBJ1-4; CDR3 DNA: TGTGCCTGGAGTGCTGGGACGTGGAGGGAAAAACTGTTTTTT; CDR3 protein: CAWSAGTWREKLFF
V gene: TRBV9; clone size: few; D gene: TRBD1; J gene: TRBJ2-6; CDR3 DNA: TGTGCCAGCAGCGGGACAGGGGGCTCTGGGGCCAACGTCCTGACTTTC; CDR3 protein: CASSGTGGSGANVLTF
V gene: TRBV6-6; clone size: NA; D gene: NA; J gene: TRBJ2-7; CDR3 DNA: TGTGCCAGCAGTTACTCCGGGGAGCAGTACTTC; CDR3 protein: CASSYSGEQYF
V gene: TRBV4-3; clone size: NA; D gene: NA; J gene: TRBJ1-2; CDR3 DNA: TGCGCCAGCAGCCAAGACGTGGGGGGCGACTATGGCTACACCTTC; CDR3 protein: CASSQDVGGDYGYTF
V gene: TRBV6-5; clone size: few; D gene: NA; J gene: TRBJ1-1; CDR3 DNA: TGTGCCAGCAGGCCGGCGCGCCACACTGAAGCTTTCTTT; CDR3 protein: CASRPARHTEAFF
V gene: TRBV27; clone size: NA; D gene: NA; J gene: TRBJ2-1; CDR3 DNA: TGTGCCAGCAGTCGCAAGGGGGATTTCTCCTACAATGAGCAGTTCTTC; CDR3 protein: CASSRKGDFSYNEQFF
V gene: TRBV29-1; clone size: NA; D gene: NA; J gene: TRBJ2-1; CDR3 DNA: TGCAGCGTTGGCCGGGGCAGTTACAATGAGCAGTTCTTC; CDR3 protein: CSVGRGSYNEQFF
V gene: TRBV29-1; clone size: NA; D gene: NA; J gene: TRBJ1-4; CDR3 DNA: TGCAGCGTTGGTGGGGAACTAAGGGAAAAACTGTTTTTT; CDR3 protein: CSVGGELREKLFF
V gene: TRBV2; clone size: NA; D gene: NA; J gene: TRBJ2-2; CDR3 DNA: TGTGCCAGCAGTGTCACCGGGGAGCTGTTTTTT; CDR3 protein: CASSVTGELFF
V gene: TRBV5-1; clone size: few; D gene: TRBD2; J gene: TRBJ2-5; CDR3 DNA: TGCGCCAGCAGCTCAGGACTAGCGGGGGTTTACCAAGAGACCCAGTACTTC; CDR3 protein: CASSSGLAGVYQETQYF
V gene: TRBV4-3; clone size: few; D gene: NA; J gene: TRBJ2-7; CDR3 DNA: TGCGCCAGCAGCCAAGCAGGGGGGTCCTACGAGCAGTACTTC; CDR3 protein: CASSQAGGSYEQYF
V gene: TRBV5-4; clone size: NA; D gene: TRBD1; J gene: TRBJ2-4; CDR3 DNA: TGTGCCAGCAGCTACCAGACAGGGTCCAAAAACATTCAGTACTTC; CDR3 protein: CASSYQTGSKNIQYF
V gene: TRBV6-4; clone size: few; D gene: NA; J gene: TRBJ2-1; CDR3 DNA: TGTGCCAACCAGGGGAGGGACCGGGGTGAGCAGTTCTTC; CDR3 protein: CANQGRDRGEQFF